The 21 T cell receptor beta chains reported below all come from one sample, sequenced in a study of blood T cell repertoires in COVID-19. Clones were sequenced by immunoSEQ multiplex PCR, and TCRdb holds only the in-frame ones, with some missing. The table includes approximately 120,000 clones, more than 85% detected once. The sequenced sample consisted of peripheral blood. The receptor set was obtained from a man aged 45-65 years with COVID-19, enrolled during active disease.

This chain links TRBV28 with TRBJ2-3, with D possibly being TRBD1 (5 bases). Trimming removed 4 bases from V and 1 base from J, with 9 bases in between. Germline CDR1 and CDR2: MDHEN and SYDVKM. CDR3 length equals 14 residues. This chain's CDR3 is CASSSGQRTDTQYF. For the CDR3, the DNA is TGTGCCAGCAGTTCCGGACAACGCACAGATACGCAGTATTTT.

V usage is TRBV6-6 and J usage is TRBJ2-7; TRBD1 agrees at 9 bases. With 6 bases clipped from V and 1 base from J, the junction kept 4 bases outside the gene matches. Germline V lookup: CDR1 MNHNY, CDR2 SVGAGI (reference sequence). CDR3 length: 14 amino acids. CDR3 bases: TGTGCCAGCAGCCCGGGACAGGGTTCCTACGAGCAGTACTTC. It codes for CASSPGQGSYEQYF.

For the CDR3, the DNA is TGTGCCACCAGCAGAGATCTCCGGGACAGAGAAAACTACGAGCAGTACGTC. It codes for CATSRDLRDRENYEQYV. The V and J genes are TRBV15 and TRBJ2-7; 7 bases map to TRBD1. Trimming at V came to 0 bases and at J to 3 bases, leaving 11 bases not matched to a gene. CDR3 length: 17 amino acids. The germline V gene has CDR1 LNHNV and CDR2 YYDKDF (reference sequence).

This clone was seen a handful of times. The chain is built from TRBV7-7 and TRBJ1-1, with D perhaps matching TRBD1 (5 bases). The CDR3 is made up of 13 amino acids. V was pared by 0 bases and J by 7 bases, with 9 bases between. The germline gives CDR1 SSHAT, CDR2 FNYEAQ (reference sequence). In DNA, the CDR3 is TGTGCCAGCAGCTTAGCTGAAGGGGATGAAGCTTTCTTT. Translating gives CASSLAEGDEAFF.

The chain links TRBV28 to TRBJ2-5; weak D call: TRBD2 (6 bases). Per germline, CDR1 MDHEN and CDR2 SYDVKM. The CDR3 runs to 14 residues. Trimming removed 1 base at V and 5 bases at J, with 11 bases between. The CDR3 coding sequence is TGTGCCAGCAGTTTATCCGGGAGTTGGGAGACCCAGTACTTC. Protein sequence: CASSLSGSWETQYF.

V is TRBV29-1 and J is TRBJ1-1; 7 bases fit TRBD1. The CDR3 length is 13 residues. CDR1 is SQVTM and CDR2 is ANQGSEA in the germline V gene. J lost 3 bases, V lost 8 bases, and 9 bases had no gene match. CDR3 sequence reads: CSTDRSGYTEAFF. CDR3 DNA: TGCAGCACGGACAGGTCAGGATACACTGAAGCTTTCTTT.

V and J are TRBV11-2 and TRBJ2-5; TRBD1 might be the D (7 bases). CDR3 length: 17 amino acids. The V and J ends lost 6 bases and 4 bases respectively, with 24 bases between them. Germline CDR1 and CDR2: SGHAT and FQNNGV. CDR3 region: CASSFSGLVYRGETQYF. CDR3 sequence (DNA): TGTGCCAGCAGTTTTAGCGGCTTGGTCTACAGGGGAGAGACCCAGTACTTC. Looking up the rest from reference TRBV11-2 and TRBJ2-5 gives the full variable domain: EAGVAQSPRYKIIEKRQSVAFWCNPISGHATLYWYQQILGQGPKLLIQFQNNGVVDDSQLPKDRFSAERLKGVDSTLKIQPAKLEDSAVYLCASSFSGLVYRGETQYFGPGTRLLVL.

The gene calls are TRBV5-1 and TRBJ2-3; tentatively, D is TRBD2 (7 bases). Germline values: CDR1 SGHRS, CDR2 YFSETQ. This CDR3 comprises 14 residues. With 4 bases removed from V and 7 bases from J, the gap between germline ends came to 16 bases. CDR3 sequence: CASSPDGGANTQYF. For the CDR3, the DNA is TGCGCCAGCAGCCCTGATGGGGGGGCGAATACGCAGTATTTT.

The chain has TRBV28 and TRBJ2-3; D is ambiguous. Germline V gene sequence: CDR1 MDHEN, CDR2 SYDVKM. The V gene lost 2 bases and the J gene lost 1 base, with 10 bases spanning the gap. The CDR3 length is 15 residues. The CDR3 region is CASSLIRQGTDTQYF. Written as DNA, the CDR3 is TGTGCCAGCAGTTTAATTCGGCAGGGCACAGATACGCAGTATTTT.

As DNA, the CDR3 is TGTGCCAGCAGGCCGGGACAGTGGAGCTCTGGGGCCAACGTCCTGACTTTC. It translates to CASRPGQWSSGANVLTF. The rearrangement links TRBV7-2 to TRBJ2-6, with 7 bases fitting TRBD1. The CDR3 is made up of 17 amino acids. The V gene end was trimmed by 6 bases and the J gene end by 0 bases; junction bases not matched to a gene: 8. Germline CDR1 reads SGHTA; CDR2 reads FQGNSA.

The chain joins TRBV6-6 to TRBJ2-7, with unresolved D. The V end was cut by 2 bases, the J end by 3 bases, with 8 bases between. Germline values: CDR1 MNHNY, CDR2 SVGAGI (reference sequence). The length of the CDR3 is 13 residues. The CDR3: CASSYAPYYEQYF. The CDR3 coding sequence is TGTGCCAGCAGTTACGCCCCCTACTACGAGCAGTACTTC.

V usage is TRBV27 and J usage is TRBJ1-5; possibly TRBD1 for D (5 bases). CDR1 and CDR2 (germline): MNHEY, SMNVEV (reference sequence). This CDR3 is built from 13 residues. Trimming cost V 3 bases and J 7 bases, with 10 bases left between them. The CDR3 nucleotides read TGTGCCAGCAGTTTGACGACAGAACAGCCCCAGCATTTT. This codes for CASSLTTEQPQHF.

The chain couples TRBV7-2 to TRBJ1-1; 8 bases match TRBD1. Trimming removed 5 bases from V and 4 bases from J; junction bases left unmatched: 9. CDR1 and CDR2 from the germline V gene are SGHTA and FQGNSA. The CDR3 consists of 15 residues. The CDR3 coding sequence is TGTGCCAGCAGCCCAAACAGGGGGGGCGGCACTGAAGCTTTCTTT. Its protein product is CASSPNRGGGTEAFF.

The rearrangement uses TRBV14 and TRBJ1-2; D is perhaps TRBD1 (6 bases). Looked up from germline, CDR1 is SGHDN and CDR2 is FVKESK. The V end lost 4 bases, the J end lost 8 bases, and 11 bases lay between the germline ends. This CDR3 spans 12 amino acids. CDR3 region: CASSLNRVGYTF. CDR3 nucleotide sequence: TGTGCCAGCAGCCTGAACAGGGTCGGCTACACCTTC.

The CDR3: CASSSPLQGVAEKLFF. In DNA, the CDR3 is TGTGCCAGCAGTTCCCCCCTACAGGGGGTGGCTGAAAAACTGTTTTTT. The chain is built from TRBV28 and TRBJ1-4; 8 bases agree with TRBD1. J was trimmed by 7 bases and V by 4 bases; bases with no gene match: 11. Germline lookup yields CDR1 MDHEN and CDR2 SYDVKM. The CDR3 contains 16 residues.

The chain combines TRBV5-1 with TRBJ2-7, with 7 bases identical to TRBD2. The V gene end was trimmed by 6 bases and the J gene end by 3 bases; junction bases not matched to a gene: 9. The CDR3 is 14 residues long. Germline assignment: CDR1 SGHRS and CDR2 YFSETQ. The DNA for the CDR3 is TGCGCCAGCAAGCCGGGCGGGAGACTCTACGAGCAGTACTTC. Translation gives CASKPGGRLYEQYF.

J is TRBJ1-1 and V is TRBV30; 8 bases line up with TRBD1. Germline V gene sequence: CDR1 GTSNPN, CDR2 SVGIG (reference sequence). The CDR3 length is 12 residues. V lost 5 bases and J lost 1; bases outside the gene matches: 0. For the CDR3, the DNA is TGTGCCTGGGACAGGGGGAACACTGAAGCTTTCTTT. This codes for CAWDRGNTEAFF.

The CDR3 coding sequence is TGTGCCAGTAGTATTTTTGGTTCCCCTAACCCAGATACGCAGTATTTT. It yields the protein CASSIFGSPNPDTQYF. This sequence joins TRBV19 and TRBJ2-3; D is uncertain. V was trimmed by 3 bases and J by 4 bases, leaving 17 bases between them. This CDR3 is 16 amino acids long. Germline V lookup: CDR1 LNHDA, CDR2 SQIVND (reference sequence).

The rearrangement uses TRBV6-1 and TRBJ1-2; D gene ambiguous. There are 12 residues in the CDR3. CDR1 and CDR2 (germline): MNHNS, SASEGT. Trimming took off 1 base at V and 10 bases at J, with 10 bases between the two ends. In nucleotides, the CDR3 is TGTGCCAGCAGTGAAGTCGCCGGGGTCTACACCTTC. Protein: CASSEVAGVYTF.

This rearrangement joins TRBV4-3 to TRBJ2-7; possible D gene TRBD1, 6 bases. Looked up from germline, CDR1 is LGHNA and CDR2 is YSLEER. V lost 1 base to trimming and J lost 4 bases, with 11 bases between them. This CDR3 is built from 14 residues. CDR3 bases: TGCGCCAGCAGCCAAGTACAGGGTGCGTACGAGCAGTACTTC. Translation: CASSQVQGAYEQYF.

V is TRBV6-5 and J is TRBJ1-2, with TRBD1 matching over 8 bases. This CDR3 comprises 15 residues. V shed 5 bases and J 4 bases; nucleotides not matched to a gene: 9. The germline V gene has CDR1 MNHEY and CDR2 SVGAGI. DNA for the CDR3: TGTGCCAGCAGTCCCGGACAGGGCGCAACCTATGGCTACACCTTC. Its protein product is CASSPGQGATYGYTF.